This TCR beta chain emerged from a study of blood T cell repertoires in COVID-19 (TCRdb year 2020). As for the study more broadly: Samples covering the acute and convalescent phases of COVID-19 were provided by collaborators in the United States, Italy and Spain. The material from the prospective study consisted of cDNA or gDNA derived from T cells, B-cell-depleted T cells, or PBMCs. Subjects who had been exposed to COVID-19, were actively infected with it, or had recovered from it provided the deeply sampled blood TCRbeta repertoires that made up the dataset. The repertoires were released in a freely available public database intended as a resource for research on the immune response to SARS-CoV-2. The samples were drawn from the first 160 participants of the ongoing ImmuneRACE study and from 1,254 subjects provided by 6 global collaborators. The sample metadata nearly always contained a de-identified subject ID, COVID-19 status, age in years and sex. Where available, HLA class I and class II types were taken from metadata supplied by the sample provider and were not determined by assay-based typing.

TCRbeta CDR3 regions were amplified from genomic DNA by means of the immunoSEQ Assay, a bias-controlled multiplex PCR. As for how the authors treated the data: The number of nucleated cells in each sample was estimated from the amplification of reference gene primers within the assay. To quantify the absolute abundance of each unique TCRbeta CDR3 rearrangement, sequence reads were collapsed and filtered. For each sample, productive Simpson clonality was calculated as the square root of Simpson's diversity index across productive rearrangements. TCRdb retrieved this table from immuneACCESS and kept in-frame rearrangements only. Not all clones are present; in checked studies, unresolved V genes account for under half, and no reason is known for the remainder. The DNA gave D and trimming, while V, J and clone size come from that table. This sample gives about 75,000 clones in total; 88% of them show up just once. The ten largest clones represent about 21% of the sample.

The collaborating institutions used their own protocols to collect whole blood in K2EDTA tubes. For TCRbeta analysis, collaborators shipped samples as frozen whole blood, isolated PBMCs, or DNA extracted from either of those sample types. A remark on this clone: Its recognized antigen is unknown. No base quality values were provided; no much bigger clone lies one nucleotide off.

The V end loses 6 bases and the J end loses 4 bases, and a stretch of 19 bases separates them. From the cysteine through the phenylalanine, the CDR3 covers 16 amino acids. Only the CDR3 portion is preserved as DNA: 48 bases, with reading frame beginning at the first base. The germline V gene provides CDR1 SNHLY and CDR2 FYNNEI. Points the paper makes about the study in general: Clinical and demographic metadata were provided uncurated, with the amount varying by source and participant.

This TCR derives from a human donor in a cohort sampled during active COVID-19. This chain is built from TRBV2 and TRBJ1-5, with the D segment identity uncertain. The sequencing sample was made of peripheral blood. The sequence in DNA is TGTGCCAGCAGCCCGCCGGGAGGAGGGAGAAATCAGCCCCAGCATTTT. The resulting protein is CASSPPGGGRNQPQHF.